The source of this TCR beta chain is a study of T cells after yellow fever vaccination. General study points: Shared CD4/CD8 clonotypes were a small share, likely from convergent recombination. Abundant clonotypes from the bulk population could get into FACS-sorted repertoires as contaminants.

The study made its TCR cDNA through 5'RACE template switching. That step introduced a universal primer site along with UMIs. MiXCR, applied by TCRdb to the 5' RACE reads, yields one record per CDR3 protein. The sample contains hundreds of thousands of distinct CDR3 sequences, approximately 12% of which appear only once. Trimming took off 0 bases at V and 4 bases at J, with 16 bases between the two ends. The germline CDR1 and CDR2 sequences are SGHRS and YFSETQ. The CDR3 is made up of 17 amino acids. As regards this clonotype: What it binds is unknown.

The TCR originated in a man aged 30-40 years who received the YFV17D yellow fever vaccine. This material consisted of PBMCs, taken on the day of the yellow fever booster vaccination. The gene calls are TRBV5-1 and TRBJ2-2; D ambiguous. The CDR3 DNA follows: TGCGCCAGCAGCTTGGATGTTGCTGGGTTGGGCACCGGGGAGCTGTTTTTT. Its protein is CASSLDVAGLGTGELFF.